The 30 T cell receptor beta chains below all came from one sample that was sequenced in a study of blood T cells in healthy people across ages. PCR was performed a second time for 7 to 11 cycles using a sample-barcoded 5' primer and a J-beta primer mix. TCRdb called the 5' RACE reads again in MiXCR, with one record for every CDR3 protein. Among approximately 770,000 distinct CDR3 sequences listed, 58% were seen once. The specimen was blood. Receptors originate from a young man in good health.

The rearrangement uses TRBV20-1 and TRBJ2-7; 7 nucleotides agree with TRBD2. Germline CDR1 reads DFQATT; CDR2 reads SNEGSKA (reference sequence). J was trimmed by 3 bases and V by 5 bases; bases with no gene match: 13. CDR3 length equals 15 residues. The CDR3 nucleotides read TGCAGTGCTTTGGGTCAAGCGGGAAAGATCTACGAGCAGTACTTC. Encoded protein: CSALGQAGKIYEQYF.

This clonotype turned up a few times. J is TRBJ2-7 and V is TRBV4-2, with a possible D match to TRBD1 (6 bases). Per the germline V gene, CDR1 is LGHNA and CDR2 is YNFKEQ. This CDR3 has 13 residues. V was trimmed by 4 bases and J by 1 base, leaving 8 bases between them. The CDR3 nucleotides read TGTGCCAGCAGCCGGGACATTTCCTACGAGCAGTACTTC. This translates into CASSRDISYEQYF.

V and J are TRBV28 and TRBJ1-6; 10 bases map to TRBD1. The CDR3 is 13 residues long. The germline V gene encodes CDR1 MDHEN and CDR2 SYDVKM. With V trimmed by 8 bases and J by 7 bases, 2 bases remained unmatched. CDR3 DNA: TGTGCCAGCGGGACAGGGGTCAATTCACCCCTCCACTTT. Amino acid sequence: CASGTGVNSPLHF.

The V gene is TRBV7-7, the J gene TRBJ2-5, with 7 positions matching TRBD2. V was pared by 7 bases and J by 5 bases, with 7 bases of the junction left unmatched. Per germline, CDR1 SSHAT and CDR2 FNYEAQ (reference sequence). The length of the CDR3 is 13 residues. The CDR3 DNA is TGTGCCAGCACTGTGGTCGGGGGGGAGACCCAGTACTTC. As protein: CASTVVGGETQYF.

The count of this clonotype is one. The V and J genes are TRBV7-6 and TRBJ2-5; maybe TRBD1 (6 bases). From germline, CDR1 is SGHVS and CDR2 FNYEAQ. The CDR3 is 15 amino acids. The V end lost 5 bases, the J end lost 0 bases, and 13 bases lay between the germline ends. CDR3 region: CASSHTRGDQETQYF. DNA of the CDR3: TGTGCCAGCAGCCACACCAGGGGTGACCAAGAGACCCAGTACTTC.

The V gene is TRBV15, the J gene TRBJ2-4; the D gene is possibly TRBD2 (5 bases). TRBJ2-7 explains the end of the DNA better; the J call may be wrong. The CDR3 spans 14 residues. Germline V lookup: CDR1 LNHNV, CDR2 YYDKDF (reference sequence). CDR3 sequence reads: CATSVGVGDYEQYF. The CDR3 DNA follows: TGTGCCACCAGTGTTGGGGTGGGAGACTACGAGCAGTACTTC.

The chain recombines TRBV28 with TRBJ1-5; possibly TRBD1 for D (6 bases). Germline CDR1 reads MDHEN; CDR2 reads SYDVKM. V was cut by 1 base and J by 2 bases, with 9 bases left in between. This CDR3 is 15 amino acids long. CDR3 region: CASSLYREGNQPQHF. In nucleotides, the CDR3 is TGTGCCAGCAGTTTATACAGGGAAGGCAATCAGCCCCAGCATTTT. Looking up the rest from reference TRBV28 and TRBJ1-5 gives the full variable domain: DVKVTQSSRYLVKRTGEKVFLECVQDMDHENMFWYRQDPGLGLRLIYFSYDVKMKEKGDIPEGYSVSREKKERFSLILESASTNQTSMYLCASSLYREGNQPQHFGDGTRLSIL.

The rearrangement uses TRBV10-3 and TRBJ2-1; D is unresolved. Germline V lookup: CDR1 ENHRY, CDR2 SYGVKD. This CDR3 contains 12 residues. Trimming pared 2 bases from V and 4 bases from J, leaving 3 bases between. CDR3 loop: CAISETYNEQFF. The CDR3 DNA reads TGTGCCATCAGTGAGACATACAATGAGCAGTTCTTC.

This chain links TRBV7-9 with TRBJ2-7; no reliable D call. The CDR3 totals 16 residues. Per germline, CDR1 SEHNR and CDR2 FQNEAQ (reference sequence). Trimming took off 5 bases at V and 3 bases at J, with 20 bases between the two ends. The CDR3 protein is CASSPKETALRYEQYF. For the CDR3, the DNA is TGTGCCAGCAGCCCAAAAGAAACGGCTCTCCGCTACGAGCAGTACTTC.

The V call is TRBV4-2, the J call TRBJ2-4; 12 nucleotides agree with TRBD2. The V gene's germline CDR1 is LGHNA and CDR2 YNFKEQ. Unmatched junction bases numbered 2, after V lost 1 base and J lost 4 bases. This CDR3 spans 16 amino acids. The CDR3 sequence: CASSQAGTSGKNIQYF. In DNA form, the CDR3 reads TGTGCCAGCAGCCAAGCCGGGACTAGCGGGAAAAACATTCAGTACTTC.

This chain connects TRBV10-3 to TRBJ2-5, with D perhaps TRBD1 (6 bases). Germline V gene lookup returns CDR1 ENHRY and CDR2 SYGVKD. Trimming took off 2 bases at V and 5 bases at J, with 24 bases between the two ends. CDR3 length: 18 amino acids. In nucleotides, the CDR3 is TGTGCCATCAGTGAGCGGGACACCAAGACTACCGGGTGGGAGACCCAGTACTTC. This sequence encodes CAISERDTKTTGWETQYF.

The rearrangement joins TRBV11-2 to TRBJ1-1; D uncertain. The CDR3 sequence is 16 residues long. V shed 5 bases and J shed 1 base, with 17 bases lying between them. The germline V gene has CDR1 SGHAT and CDR2 FQNNGV. The CDR3 DNA reads as TGTGCCAGCAGCCCAAGACGTCAGTTATCGAACACTGAAGCTTTCTTT. Translated: CASSPRRQLSNTEAFF.

This clonotype was seen more than once but under ten times. The chain links TRBV6-5 to TRBJ2-5; D not certain. The J call may be mistaken, given a closer DNA end match to TRBJ2-7. CDR1 and CDR2 (germline): MNHEY, SVGAGI. The CDR3 consists of 14 residues. CDR3 DNA sequence: TGTGCCAGCAGTTACGGAGAGAGCCCCCACGAGCAGTACTTC. Translated: CASSYGESPHEQYF.

The chain combines TRBV7-8 with TRBJ2-1; D perhaps matches TRBD2 (6 bases). Germline V gene data show CDR1 as SGHVS and CDR2 as FQNEAQ. This CDR3 contains 17 residues. The ends were cut back, 5 bases at V and 0 bases at J, with 17 bases in the middle. CDR3 region: CASSAGKGSTSYNEQFF. CDR3 bases: TGTGCCAGCAGCGCGGGAAAGGGCAGCACCTCCTACAATGAGCAGTTCTTC. The whole variable domain, filled in from reference TRBV7-8 and TRBJ2-1, reads GAGVSQSPRYKVAKRGQDVALRCDPISGHVSLFWYQQALGQGPEFLTYFQNEAQLDKSGLPSDRFFAERPEGSVSTLKIQRTQQEDSAVYLCASSAGKGSTSYNEQFFGPGTRLTVL.

This sequence joins TRBV9 and TRBJ1-2; D unresolved. Trimming took off 3 bases at V and 5 bases at J, with 20 bases between the two ends. The CDR3 extends over 16 amino acids. Germline V gene data show CDR1 as SGDLS and CDR2 as YYNGEE. The CDR3 DNA reads TGTGCCAGCAGCGCAAGCGGCCCCGACATAGAGTATGGCTACACCTTC. Protein sequence: CASSASGPDIEYGYTF. The variable domain in full, with the rest retrieved from reference TRBV9 and TRBJ1-2, is DSGVTQTPKHLITATGQRVTLRCSPRSGDLSVYWYQQSLDQGLQFLIQYYNGEERAKGNILERFSAQQFPDLHSELNLSSLELGDSALYFCASSASGPDIEYGYTFGSGTRLTVV.

Remarks on this clonotype: One end of the junction varies from germline; a read error may be responsible. The gene calls are TRBV12-3 or TRBV12-4 and TRBJ2-7; D call uncertain. This CDR3 contains 15 residues. The CDR3 sequence: CASSFQQSIAYGQYF. Here the CDR3 DNA reads TGTGCCAGCAGTTTTCAACAGAGTATAGCCTACGGGCAGTACTTC.

This clonotype has just a few counts. This chain connects TRBV6-2 or TRBV6-3 to TRBJ2-7; 11 positions agree with TRBD2. The J segment lost 11 bases and the V segment lost 0 bases, leaving 9 bases of the junction unmatched. CDR1 is MNHEY and CDR2 is SVGEGT in the germline V gene. The CDR3 covers 15 residues. CDR3 coding DNA: TGTGCCAGCAGTTACTCTTCCCTAGCGGGAGGCTTGGAGTACTTC. Translation gives CASSYSSLAGGLEYF.

The rearrangement uses TRBV27 and TRBJ2-5, with D possibly being TRBD1 or TRBD2 (6 bases each). From germline, CDR1 is MNHEY and CDR2 SMNVEV (reference sequence). CDR3 length: 12 amino acids. V was shortened by 7 bases and J by 11 bases, with 17 bases between the two germline ends. In DNA form, the CDR3 reads TGTGCCAGCATGAGGGGGGAACATGAGCAGTACTTC. This gives the protein CASMRGEHEQYF.

The table lists this clonotype with a few counts. V usage is TRBV20-1 and J usage is TRBJ2-3, with D perhaps matching TRBD1 or TRBD2 (5 bases each). Germline values: CDR1 DFQATT, CDR2 SNEGSKA (reference sequence). The CDR3 consists of 14 residues. With 7 bases removed from V and 4 bases from J, the gap between germline ends came to 18 bases. The CDR3 nucleotides read TGCAGTGTGGGGGTGGGAGAGGAAGCAGATACGCAGTATTTT. Translation: CSVGVGEEADTQYF.

This rearrangement joins TRBV7-2 to TRBJ1-2, with D maybe TRBD1 (5 bases). This CDR3 spans 14 amino acids. Trimming removed 3 bases from V and 7 bases from J, with 15 bases in between. Per the germline V gene, CDR1 is SGHTA and CDR2 is FQGNSA. This chain's CDR3 is CASSLGLTGRGYTF. The CDR3 DNA reads TGTGCCAGCAGCTTGGGCCTAACAGGACGTGGCTACACCTTC.

The V gene is TRBV3-1, the J gene TRBJ1-2; TRBD1 matches at 8 bases. V shed 4 bases, J shed 4 bases, and the junction held 8 bases outside the gene matches. The CDR3 spans 15 residues. CDR1 is LGHDT and CDR2 is YNNKEL in the germline V gene (reference sequence). The CDR3 DNA is TGTGCCAGCAGCCCCCCCGGGACAGGCACCTATGGCTACACCTTC. It yields the protein CASSPPGTGTYGYTF.

The chain is built from TRBV29-1 and TRBJ2-1; either TRBD1 or TRBD2 may fit D (7 bases each). The CDR3 runs to 14 residues. The germline CDR1 and CDR2 sequences are SQVTM and ANQGSEA. CDR3 sequence reads: CRAARGRGHNEQFF. CDR3 bases: TGCAGAGCTGCCAGGGGGAGGGGGCACAATGAGCAGTTCTTC.

The chain couples TRBV29-1 to TRBJ2-3; D not certain. The germline V gene encodes CDR1 SQVTM and CDR2 ANQGSEA. The CDR3 consists of 14 residues. V was cut by 6 bases and J by 4 bases, with 17 bases left in between. Here the CDR3 reads CSVGWLDRPDTQYF. CDR3 DNA sequence: TGCAGCGTGGGGTGGTTGGATCGCCCAGATACGCAGTATTTT.

The gene calls are TRBV29-1 and TRBJ2-5; no firm D call. V was cut by 5 bases and J by 5 bases, with 12 bases left in between. This CDR3 region has 12 residues. Germline CDR1 reads SQVTM; CDR2 reads ANQGSEA. The CDR3 loop is CSVRSDSETQYF. In DNA, the CDR3 is TGCAGCGTTCGTAGTGACTCGGAGACCCAGTACTTC.

The chain couples TRBV5-8 to TRBJ1-6, with D possibly matching TRBD1 (5 bases). The CDR3 contains 13 residues. V was trimmed by 6 bases and J by 7 bases, leaving 11 bases between them. Germline CDR1 SGHTS, CDR2 YDEGEE. The CDR3 region has the DNA TGTGCCAGCACCCGTTGGGACAATTCACCCCTCCACTTT. Encoded protein: CASTRWDNSPLHF.

CDR3 protein: CASSSIGGSVETQYF. The CDR3 nucleotides read TGCGCCAGCAGCTCGATAGGGGGCTCAGTTGAGACCCAGTACTTC. The J gene is TRBJ2-5, the V gene TRBV5-1; 7 bases map to TRBD1. CDR3 size: 15 residues. Trimming cost V 3 bases and J 5 bases; bases outside gene matches: 10. CDR1 and CDR2 from the germline V gene are SGHRS and YFSETQ.

This chain uses TRBV7-2 with TRBJ2-7; the D gene could be TRBD1 or TRBD2 (5 bases each). Germline values: CDR1 SGHTA, CDR2 FQGNSA. CDR3 size: 15 residues. V was shortened by 1 base and J by 5 bases, with 15 bases between the two germline ends. The CDR3 bases are TGTGCCAGCAGCTTAGTCGGGACGGGAAGAAACGAGCAGTACTTC. This translates into CASSLVGTGRNEQYF.

The chain uses TRBV10-3 and TRBJ2-2; D remains ambiguous. Per the germline V gene, CDR1 is ENHRY and CDR2 is SYGVKD. With 4 bases removed from V and 2 bases from J, the gap between germline ends came to 11 bases. CDR3 size: 15 residues. DNA of the CDR3: TGTGCCATCAGTGGTGGCGGTTCCAACACCGGGGAGCTGTTTTTT. Its protein is CAISGGGSNTGELFF.

This clonotype occurred a few times. CDR3 protein: CSASSGALDNEQFF. CDR3 nucleotide sequence: TGCAGTGCTTCCAGCGGGGCCCTAGACAATGAGCAGTTCTTC. The V gene is TRBV20-1, the J gene TRBJ2-1; TRBD2 matches 7 bases. Germline trimming cut 5 bases from V and 5 bases from J; bases unmatched to any gene: 9. This CDR3 has 14 amino acids. Per germline, CDR1 DFQATT and CDR2 SNEGSKA (reference sequence).

This clonotype was seen only a few times. V usage is TRBV6-5 and J usage is TRBJ2-3; unclear D gene. V was trimmed by 11 bases and J by 5 bases, leaving 8 bases between them. The length of the CDR3 is 10 residues. Germline lookup yields CDR1 MNHEY and CDR2 SVGAGI. The CDR3 loop is CAAIGDTQYF. CDR3 coding DNA: TGTGCCGCAATAGGAGATACGCAGTATTTT.